A selection of T cell receptor beta chains follows, all from one sample in a study of T cells in localized non-small cell lung cancer. Only in-frame clones appear in the TCRdb table, and some are missing; sequencing was by immunoSEQ multiplex PCR. The sample lists 38,000 or so clones; about 76% were seen once. The specimen comprised peripheral blood mononuclear cells, sampled before any cancer treatment. The source of these receptors is a male donor older than 55 with stage II lung adenocarcinoma. CDR3s include the opening cysteine and the closing phenylalanine or tryptophan.

v_gene: TRBV7-2; j_gene: TRBJ1-4; len: 15; CDR3aa: CASSPKTGLAEKLFF
v_gene: TRBV9; j_gene: TRBJ2-3; len: 16; CDR3aa: CASSVEGSGRTDTQYF
v_gene: TRBV18; j_gene: TRBJ2-5; len: 16; CDR3aa: CASSRLASGSEETQYF
v_gene: TRBV30; j_gene: TRBJ2-7; len: 14; CDR3aa: CAWGFGTGLYEQYF
v_gene: TRBV10-3; j_gene: TRBJ1-3; len: 14; CDR3aa: CAISESRVGNTIYF
v_gene: TRBV29-1; j_gene: TRBJ2-1; len: 17; CDR3aa: CSVEDLKFAGGGNEQFF
v_gene: TRBV6-1; j_gene: TRBJ1-5; len: 15; CDR3aa: CASSTGTLSNQPQHF
v_gene: TRBV5-4; j_gene: TRBJ1-2; len: 13; CDR3aa: CASSFQTGGANTF
v_gene: TRBV30; j_gene: TRBJ1-5; len: 13; CDR3aa: CAWAQGWNQPQHF
v_gene: TRBV10-3; j_gene: TRBJ2-1; len: 15; CDR3aa: CAIRAGGPSYNEQFF
v_gene: TRBV6-6; j_gene: TRBJ2-1; len: 13; CDR3aa: CASSYSEGNEQFF
v_gene: TRBV13; j_gene: TRBJ2-7; len: 13; CDR3aa: CASSSGDAYEQYF
v_gene: TRBV14; j_gene: TRBJ1-1; len: 12; CDR3aa: CASSRDNSEAFF
v_gene: TRBV29-1; j_gene: TRBJ1-1; len: 14; CDR3aa: CSVEVSLARTEAFF
v_gene: TRBV6-5; j_gene: TRBJ2-1; len: 13; CDR3aa: CASSSKSYNEQFF
v_gene: TRBV9; j_gene: TRBJ1-1; len: 14; CDR3aa: CASSAGTVGTEAFF
v_gene: TRBV18; j_gene: TRBJ2-2; len: 17; CDR3aa: CASSPRLGSENTGELFF
v_gene: TRBV2; j_gene: TRBJ2-7; len: 14; CDR3aa: CASSEWRADAEQYF
v_gene: TRBV27; j_gene: TRBJ2-1; len: 16; CDR3aa: CASSLAPSGPYNEQFF
v_gene: TRBV7-9; j_gene: TRBJ1-1; len: 11; CDR3aa: CASSEVQGAFF
v_gene: TRBV29-1; j_gene: TRBJ1-1; len: 13; CDR3aa: CSVREARNTEAFF
v_gene: TRBV7-2; j_gene: TRBJ2-7; len: 17; CDR3aa: CASSSPVGAISHYEQYF
v_gene: TRBV7-8; j_gene: TRBJ2-7; len: 14; CDR3aa: CASSLAVGGGEQYF
v_gene: TRBV5-1; j_gene: TRBJ2-1; len: 15; CDR3aa: CASSLEGATYNEQFF
v_gene: TRBV28; j_gene: TRBJ1-2; len: 14; CDR3aa: CASSLVSTVYGYTF
v_gene: TRBV6-6; j_gene: TRBJ2-7; len: 14; CDR3aa: CASSRDHSSYEQYF
v_gene: TRBV11-1; j_gene: TRBJ2-7; len: 15; CDR3aa: CASSPRVDRAHEQYF
v_gene: TRBV7-2; j_gene: TRBJ1-1; len: 14; CDR3aa: CASSLFRGWAEAFF
v_gene: TRBV5-1; j_gene: TRBJ2-7; len: 14; CDR3aa: CASSWGDRVYEQYF
v_gene: TRBV13; j_gene: TRBJ1-1; len: 16; CDR3aa: CASSFLLVARSTEAFF
v_gene: TRBV27; j_gene: TRBJ1-6; len: 18; CDR3aa: CASALRWTRDRGGSPLHF
v_gene: TRBV12-5; j_gene: TRBJ2-3; len: 14; CDR3aa: CASGLGQGVDTQYF
v_gene: TRBV27; j_gene: TRBJ2-7; len: 21; CDR3aa: CASSQRPPYLGGTGFSYEQYF
v_gene: TRBV7-3; j_gene: TRBJ1-3; len: 16; CDR3aa: CASSLTDREAGNTIYF
v_gene: TRBV19; j_gene: TRBJ2-7; len: 16; CDR3aa: CASSPEIDRGRHEQYF
v_gene: TRBV30; j_gene: TRBJ1-1; len: 13; CDR3aa: CAWSEGMGTEAFF
v_gene: TRBV30; j_gene: TRBJ2-2; len: 15; CDR3aa: CAWGGLAGNTGELFF
v_gene: TRBV19; j_gene: TRBJ1-1; len: 14; CDR3aa: CASKGVEKGTEAFF
v_gene: TRBV9; j_gene: TRBJ1-2; len: 16; CDR3aa: CASSVAGTGTDYGYTF
v_gene: TRBV5-1; j_gene: TRBJ2-7; len: 12; CDR3aa: CASQSNPLEQYF